These T cell receptor beta chains were read from a single sample in a study of metastatic and nonmetastatic thyroid tumors. TCRdb re-clonotyped the PCR reads through MiXCR. In the table there are about 92,000 clones, 15% of which are singletons. The material sequenced was blood. Every receptor here comes from a female donor with papillary thyroid cancer or a benign thyroid nodule (not recorded which). Some clones in this sample may be carry-over from other donors' samples. Each CDR3 is given with its conserved first and last residue. D genes are given only for firm matches. Clone size, where shown, is once, few, many, or a class for clones that have expanded.

>TRBJ1-5|.|TRBV7-2|many
TGTGCCAGCAGCCTGGGGAGGGCGATGGGTAATCAGCCCCAGCATTTT
CASSLGRAMGNQPQHF
>TRBJ1-2|.|TRBV27|many
TGTGCCAGCAGTTCCCGGACAGACGATGAAGGCTACACCTTC
CASSSRTDDEGYTF
>TRBJ2-2|.|TRBV3-1|many
TGTGCCAGCAGCCAAGACAGGGGCACCGGGGAGCTGTTTTTT
CASSQDRGTGELFF
>TRBJ2-6|.|TRBV28|few
TGTGCCAGCGTTAGCAGATTCTCTTGGGCCAACGTCCTGACTTTC
CASVSRFSWANVLTF
>TRBJ2-7|.|TRBV7-8|many
TGTGCCAGCAGCGGTGGGGGAGGGGGCAACGAGCAGTACTTC
CASSGGGGGNEQYF
>TRBJ2-1|.|TRBV7-9|many
TGTGCCAGCAGTAGCCGAGGGGGGTATGAGCAGTTCTTC
CASSSRGGYEQFF
>TRBJ1-3|.|TRBV18|many
TGTGCCAGCTCACCATCAAGTCATAACTCTGGAAACACCATATATTTT
CASSPSSHNSGNTIYF
>TRBJ2-3|TRBD1|TRBV10-1|many
TGCGCCAGCAGTGAGGGACAGGGGGAAACAGATACGCAGTATTTT
CASSEGQGETDTQYF
>TRBJ2-5|TRBD2|TRBV7-2|.
TGTGCCAGCAGCTTAGGGGGGGGATTAGCGGTGGAGACCCAGTACTTC
CASSLGGGLAVETQYF
>TRBJ1-2|TRBD1|TRBV6-5|few
TGTGCCAGTAGTTCATCGACGGGACAGGTCATGTTGGGTGGCCACACCTTC
CASSSSTGQVMLGGHTF